This T cell receptor beta chain emerged from a study of blood T cell repertoires in COVID-19. Study-level background: The origin of the acute and convalescent COVID-19 samples was the United States, Italy and Spain.

Looked up from germline, CDR1 is SQVTM and CDR2 is ANQGSEA. The CDR3 is made up of 11 amino acids. Trimming removed 7 bases from V and 5 bases from J, with 11 bases in between. Adults between about 18 and 89 years of age took part from some 25 US areas. Researchers sorted participants into cohorts using their self-reported clinical history. Cohort 3 recovered donors had two negative PCRs, clearance, or symptom resolution. The repertoire was sequenced with immunoSEQ multiplex PCR; TCRdb's copy has only in-frame clones and lacks some. The sample has around 300,000 clones; approximately 89% are singletons.

The clonotype comes from a woman aged 60-75 years who had recovered from COVID-19. Material for sequencing was PBMCs or T cells enriched from blood (not recorded which). The rearrangement uses TRBV29-1 and TRBJ1-2, with D perhaps TRBD1 (5 bases). CDR3 in amino acids: CSGGENYGYTF. The CDR3 nucleotides read TGCAGCGGGGGGGAGAATTATGGCTACACCTTC.